This T cell receptor (beta chain) came from a study of memory CD4+ T cells and cytomegalovirus serostatus. General study points: The CMV-associated TCR signature appears largely within the CD4+ memory repertoire.

Single viable CD3+CD4+CD8-CD45RO+ cells were sorted as the memory CD4+ T cells. Of note for this clone: As yet, its antigen is unknown.

Germline V gene data show CDR1 as SGHVS and CDR2 as FQNEAQ. This CDR3 comprises 12 residues. Trimming took off 4 bases at V and 9 bases at J, with 9 bases between the two ends. Measured with immunoSEQ multiplex PCR; TCRdb has only the in-frame clones, and not every one. This repertoire shows 41,000 or so clones, about 85% found once; its top ten account for about 0.79%. Sequences were obtained from memory CD4+ T cells from blood. The chain recombines TRBV7-8 with TRBJ2-2; D is undetermined. This receptor was obtained from an adult in good health and CMV-seronegative. DNA of the CDR3: TGTGCCAGCAGCTCAAGCCGGCGGGAGCTGTTTTTT. This sequence encodes CASSSSRRELFF.